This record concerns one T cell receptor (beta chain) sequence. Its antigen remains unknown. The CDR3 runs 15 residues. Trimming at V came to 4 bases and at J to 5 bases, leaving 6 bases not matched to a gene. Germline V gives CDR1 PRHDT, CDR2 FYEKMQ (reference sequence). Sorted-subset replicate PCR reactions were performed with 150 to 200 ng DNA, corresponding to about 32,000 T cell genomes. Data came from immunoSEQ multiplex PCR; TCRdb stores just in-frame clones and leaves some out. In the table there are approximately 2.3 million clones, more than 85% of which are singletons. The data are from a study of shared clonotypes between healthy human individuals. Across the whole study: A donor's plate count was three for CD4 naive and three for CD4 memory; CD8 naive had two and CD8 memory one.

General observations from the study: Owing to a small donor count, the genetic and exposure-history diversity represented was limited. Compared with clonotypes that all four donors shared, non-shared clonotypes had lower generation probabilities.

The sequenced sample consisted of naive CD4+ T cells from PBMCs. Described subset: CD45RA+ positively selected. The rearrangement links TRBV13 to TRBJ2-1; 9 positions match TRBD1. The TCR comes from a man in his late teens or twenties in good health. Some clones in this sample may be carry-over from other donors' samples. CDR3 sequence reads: CASSYRDRVNNEQFF. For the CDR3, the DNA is TGTGCCAGCAGCTACCGGGACAGGGTTAACAATGAGCAGTTCTTC.